One TCR beta chain is described in this entry. Its target is unknown. In germline, CDR1 is ENHRY, CDR2 SYGVKD. The CDR3 has 14 residues. Trimming pared 4 bases from V and 6 bases from J, leaving 12 bases between. Researchers grouped second doses given at about 4 or about 12 weeks into one pool. These data come from a study of T cell responses to AZD1222 COVID-19 vaccine. Regarding the study as a whole: Repertoires were obtained solely post-peak T cell response. White British ancestry dominated among donors, who included more females, and clonal diversity was possibly underestimated. Within unmutated variant regions lay the reported targets of nearly half of spike-specific TCRs.

Sequencing was performed with immunoSEQ multiplex PCR; in TCRdb, only in-frame clones are kept and a portion is missing. The data hold about 110,000 clones, with about 95% observed a single time. The source material was peripheral blood, sampled 28 days after the second AZD1222 dose. The clonotype was recovered from an adult who received the AZD1222 COVID-19 vaccine. The chain joins TRBV10-3 to TRBJ1-4, with D uncertain. In DNA form, the CDR3 reads TGTGCCATCAGTGCCGGGGAGTTGGATGAAAAACTGTTTTTT. The encoded protein is CAISAGELDEKLFF.